This TCR beta chain originates from a study of blood T cell repertoires in COVID-19. CDR3 length: 13 residues. Germline CDR1 SGHRS, CDR2 YFSETQ. V dropped 4 bases and J dropped 6; count of bases not matched to a gene: 5. The assay was immunoSEQ multiplex PCR, and TCRdb's table has in-frame clones only and misses some. The sample includes about 120,000 clones, roughly 76% of them seen just once. The sequencing input was peripheral blood. This TCR was recovered from a human donor in a cohort sampled during active COVID-19. J is TRBJ2-7 and V is TRBV5-1; 9 nucleotides match TRBD1. The CDR3: CASSLGQGIEQYF. DNA of the CDR3: TGCGCCAGCAGCCTAGGACAGGGGATCGAGCAGTACTTC.